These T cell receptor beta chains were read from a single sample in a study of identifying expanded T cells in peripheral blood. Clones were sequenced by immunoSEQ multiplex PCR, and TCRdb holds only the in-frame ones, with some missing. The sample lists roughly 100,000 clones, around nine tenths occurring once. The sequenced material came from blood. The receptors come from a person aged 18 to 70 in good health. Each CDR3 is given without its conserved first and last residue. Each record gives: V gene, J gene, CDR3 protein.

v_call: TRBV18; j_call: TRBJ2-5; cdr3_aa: ASSPGAPGETQY
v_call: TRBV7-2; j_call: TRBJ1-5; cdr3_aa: ASSLVAGPDQPQH
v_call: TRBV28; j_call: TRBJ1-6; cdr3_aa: ASSPPGGADSPLH
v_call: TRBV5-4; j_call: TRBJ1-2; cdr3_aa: ASSLGGARLYGYT
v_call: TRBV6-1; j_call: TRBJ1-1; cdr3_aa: ASSVTWVNTEAF
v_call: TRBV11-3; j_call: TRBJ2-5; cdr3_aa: ASSSGPHQETQY
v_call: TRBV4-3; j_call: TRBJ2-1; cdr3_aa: ASGQEGTGGGIEQF
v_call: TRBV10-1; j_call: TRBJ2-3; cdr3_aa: ASSGPLAAWAGDTQY
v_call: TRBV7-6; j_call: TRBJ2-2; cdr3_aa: ASSPTGDTGELF
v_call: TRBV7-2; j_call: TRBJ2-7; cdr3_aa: ASSWRVKGSYEQY
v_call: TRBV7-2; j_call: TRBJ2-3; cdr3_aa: ASSSRQSYADTQY
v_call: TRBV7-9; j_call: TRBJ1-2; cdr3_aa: ASSVQGSNYGYT
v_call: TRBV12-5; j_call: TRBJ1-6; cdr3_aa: ASGWSNSPLH
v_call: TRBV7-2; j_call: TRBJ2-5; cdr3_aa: ASSLFRGGLETQY
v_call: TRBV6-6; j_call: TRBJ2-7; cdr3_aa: ASSFPAGYEQY
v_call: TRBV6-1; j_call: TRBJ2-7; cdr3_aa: AIARGTSGGHQY
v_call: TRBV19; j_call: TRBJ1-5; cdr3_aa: ASSERGSSNQPQH
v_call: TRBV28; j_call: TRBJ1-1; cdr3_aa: ASSSGGYTEAF
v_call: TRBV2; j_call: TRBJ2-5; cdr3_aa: ASNEIGTQY
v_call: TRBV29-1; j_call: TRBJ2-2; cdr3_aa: SVGGLAGKNTGELF
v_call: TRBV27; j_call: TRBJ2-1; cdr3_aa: ASSERTGGYNEQF
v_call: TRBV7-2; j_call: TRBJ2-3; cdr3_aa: ASSLGFLAAITGDTQY
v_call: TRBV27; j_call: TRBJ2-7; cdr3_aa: ASSRTSGGYYEQY
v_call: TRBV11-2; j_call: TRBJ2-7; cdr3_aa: ASSLVRDRVRQY
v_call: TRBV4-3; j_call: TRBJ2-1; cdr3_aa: ASSQVSGGSSYNEQF
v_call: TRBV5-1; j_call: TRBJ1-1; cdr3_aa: ASSRTGQNTEAF
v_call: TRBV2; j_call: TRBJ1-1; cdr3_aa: ASSLGGPEAF
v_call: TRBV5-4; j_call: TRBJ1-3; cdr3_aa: ASSLDNRHSGNTIY
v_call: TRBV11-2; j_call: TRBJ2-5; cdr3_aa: ASSLMSGEAETQY
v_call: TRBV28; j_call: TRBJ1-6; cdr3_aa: ASSPLKRDGYNSPLH
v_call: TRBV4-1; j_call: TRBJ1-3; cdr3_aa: ASSSQWVRKGNTIY
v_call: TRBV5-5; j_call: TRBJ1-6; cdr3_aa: ASSYGQGGSPLH
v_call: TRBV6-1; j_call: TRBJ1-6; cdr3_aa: ASSGTVGSYNSPLH
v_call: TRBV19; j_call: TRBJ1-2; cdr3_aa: ASSIDTGPNYGYT
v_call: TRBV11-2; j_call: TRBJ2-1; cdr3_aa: ASSQPGQSGYNEQF
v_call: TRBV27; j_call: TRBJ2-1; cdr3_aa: ASSLSIGAGYNEQF
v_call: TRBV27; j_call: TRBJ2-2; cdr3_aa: ASSGRNQDWGELF
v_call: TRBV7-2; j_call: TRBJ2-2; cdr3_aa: ASSSQGANTGELF
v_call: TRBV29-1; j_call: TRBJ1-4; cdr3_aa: SVLRTGGMGPTNEKLF
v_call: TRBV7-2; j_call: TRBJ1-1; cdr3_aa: ASSFSGLNTEAF
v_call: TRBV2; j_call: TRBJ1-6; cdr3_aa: ASSPTHRDSPLH
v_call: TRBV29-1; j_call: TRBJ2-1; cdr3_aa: SAAHLGNEQF
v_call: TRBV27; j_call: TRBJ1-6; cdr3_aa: ASSSLSGRNNSPLH
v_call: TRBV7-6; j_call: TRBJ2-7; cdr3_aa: ASSSLLEEQY
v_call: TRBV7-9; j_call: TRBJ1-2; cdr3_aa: ASSLENREDGYT
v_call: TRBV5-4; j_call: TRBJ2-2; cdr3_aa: ASSPGTGIAGELF
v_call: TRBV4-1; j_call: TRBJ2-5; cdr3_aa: ASSHRKAGTETQY